Below, one TCR beta chain is given with its context. Its antigen remains unidentified. An end of the junction differs from the germline gene, which may be a read error. The CDR3 consists of 14 residues. MiXCR was run by TCRdb on the RT-PCR reads, yielding one entry per CDR3 protein. The data show more than 450,000 distinct CDR3 sequences, less than 10% seen once. This record belongs to a study of response to subunit inactivated influenza vaccine. Points from the study as a whole: A suggestion made by the authors is that each seasonal influenza vaccination recruits few new T cells.

The input for sequencing was PBMCs from blood, taken approximately 25 months after vaccination. This TCR derives from a man between 50 and 69 years old who received an inactivated influenza vaccine. The chain couples TRBV12-3 or TRBV12-4 to TRBJ2-3; 9 nucleotides match TRBD2. CDR3 coding DNA: TGTGCCAGCAGTCTAGCGGGGCGGGCAGATACGCAGTATTTT. Its protein is CASSLAGRADTQYF.